This T cell receptor beta chain derives from a study of blood T cell repertoires in COVID-19. The data were produced by immunoSEQ multiplex PCR, yet TCRdb's version contains in-frame clones alone and is incomplete. The sample consists of fewer than 150,000 clones, about 84% of them appearing once. In germline, CDR1 is SSHAT, CDR2 FNYEAQ (reference sequence). The length of the CDR3 is 16 residues. A word on this clone: Compared with germline, one end of the junction differs, possibly owing to a read error.

Specimen: peripheral blood. This chain connects TRBV7-7 to TRBJ2-7; 9 bases are shared with TRBD1. The receptor's source is a human donor in a cohort sampled during active COVID-19. CDR3 protein: CASSLVQRQGAYEQYF. CDR3 DNA sequence: TGTGCTAGCAGCTTAGTACAGAGACAGGGGGCCTACGAGCAGTACTTC.